The rows below give T cell receptor beta chains drawn from one sample of a study of T cell changes during pregnancy in multiple sclerosis. The table came from immunoSEQ multiplex PCR; TCRdb's copy has only in-frame clones and leaves some out. Here the sample spans over 25,000 clones, about nine tenths being singletons. Sequencing used CD8+ T cells from peripheral blood mononuclear cells, obtained in the second trimester of pregnancy. These receptors were obtained from a female donor in good health, enrolled as a control in a pregnancy study. The CDR3 runs from the conserved cysteine through the conserved F or W. D genes are given only for firm matches. The size entry is marked missing in some rows and otherwise reads once, few, many or a size class.

DNA,CDR3,D,size,V,J
TGTGCCAGTAGTGGGACTAGCGGGGGCACCGGGGAGCTGTTTTTT,CASSGTSGGTGELFF,TRBD2,NA,TRBV19,TRBJ2-2
TGCGCCAGCAGCCAAGATAAGGACATGACGAACACCGGGGAGCTGTTTTTT,CASSQDKDMTNTGELFF,NA,NA,TRBV4-3,TRBJ2-2
TGTGCCAGCAGCGTAGGCGGACAGTCATATAATTCACCCCTCCACTTT,CASSVGGQSYNSPLHF,NA,NA,TRBV9,TRBJ1-6
TGTGCCAGCAGCACGGGACAGGGGGGTTACAATGAGCAGTTCTTC,CASSTGQGGYNEQFF,TRBD1,once,TRBV7-8,TRBJ2-1
TGTGCCAGCAGCTTAGGTGCGGGGGGGCCAGAATACAATGAGCAGTTCTTC,CASSLGAGGPEYNEQFF,TRBD2,NA,TRBV7-8,TRBJ2-1
TGTGCCAGCAGCCAAGACCGGACAGGGAGCAATCAGCCCCAGCATTTT,CASSQDRTGSNQPQHF,TRBD1,NA,TRBV4-2,TRBJ1-5
TGTGCCAGCAGCCGCGGAGGGGCTGAAGCTTTCTTT,CASSRGGAEAFF,NA,few,TRBV9,TRBJ1-1
TGTGCCAGCAGCTTGGGCCGGGGTACCGCTGAAGCTTTCTTT,CASSLGRGTAEAFF,NA,NA,TRBV5-4,TRBJ1-1
TGTGCCAGCAGCCTACATAGCGGGACAGGGGGCGGAATTGGAAACACCATATATTTT,CASSLHSGTGGGIGNTIYF,TRBD1,NA,TRBV7-2,TRBJ1-3
TGTGCCAGCAGTTACGGGACAGGGGTAGAGGAGCTGTTTTTT,CASSYGTGVEELFF,TRBD1,NA,TRBV6-5,TRBJ2-2
TGTGCCACCCATGACTTCAGCGGGGGGGGTAATGCCGGGGAGCTGTTTTTT,CATHDFSGGGNAGELFF,TRBD2,NA,TRBV15,TRBJ2-2
TGTGCCAGTAGTCCCGGGAGCATCATGAACACTGAAGCTTTCTTT,CASSPGSIMNTEAFF,NA,NA,TRBV19,TRBJ1-1
TGTGCCAGCAGTGAATTGGCGGGGGGCCCGTACACAGATACGCAGTATTTT,CASSELAGGPYTDTQYF,TRBD2,NA,TRBV6-1,TRBJ2-3
TGTGCCAGCAGCTTAGGAGACAGGGGTACTGAAGCTTTCTTT,CASSLGDRGTEAFF,TRBD1,once,TRBV7-8,TRBJ1-1
TGTGCCAGCAGTGAAGGCACAGGGTCTGGGGCCAACGTCCTGACTTTC,CASSEGTGSGANVLTF,NA,NA,TRBV6-4,TRBJ2-6
TGTGCCAGCAGCCCAATCTTGACTAGTTCCACCGGGGAGCTGTTTTTT,CASSPILTSSTGELFF,NA,NA,TRBV7-9,TRBJ2-2
TGTGCCTGGAGTGCAGACTCCAGCTCTGGAAACACCATATATTTT,CAWSADSSSGNTIYF,NA,once,TRBV30,TRBJ1-3
TGTGCCAGCAGCTTACCGCGGACTAGCGGGAGACCCTCCTACAATGAGCAGTTCTTC,CASSLPRTSGRPSYNEQFF,TRBD2,NA,TRBV7-9,TRBJ2-1
TGTGCCAGCAGCTTACAGGGCCGGAACACCGGGGAGCTGTTTTTT,CASSLQGRNTGELFF,NA,NA,TRBV7-3,TRBJ2-2
TGTGCCAGCAGCTATGCTAGCGGGGAATACAATGAGCAGTTCTTC,CASSYASGEYNEQFF,TRBD2,NA,TRBV6-1,TRBJ2-1
TGTGCCAGCTCAGGGGTAGGGGCGTTAGAGACCCAGTACTTC,CASSGVGALETQYF,NA,NA,TRBV5-6,TRBJ2-5
TGTGCCAGCAGGGGATCTAGCGGGGCCAACAATGAGCAGTTCTTC,CASRGSSGANNEQFF,TRBD2,NA,TRBV2,TRBJ2-1
TGTGCCAGCAGCTACGTAGAAGAGACCCAGTACTTC,CASSYVEETQYF,NA,NA,TRBV5-6,TRBJ2-5
TGTGCCACTGAGGACTATGGCTACACCTTC,CATEDYGYTF,NA,NA,TRBV2,TRBJ1-2
TGTGCCAGCCTTCAAAGAGACAGCCCTAACTATGGCTACACCTTC,CASLQRDSPNYGYTF,NA,NA,TRBV2,TRBJ1-2
TGTGCCAGTAGTAATCCCAACAGGGCATACGGAAACACCATATATTTT,CASSNPNRAYGNTIYF,NA,once,TRBV19,TRBJ1-3
TGCGCCAGCAGCCCCCTCCCGAACACTGAAGCTTTCTTT,CASSPLPNTEAFF,NA,NA,TRBV4-3,TRBJ1-1
TGCGCCAGCAGCTGGGACACCTACTCTGGAAACACCATATATTTT,CASSWDTYSGNTIYF,NA,NA,TRBV5-1,TRBJ1-3
TGTGCCAGCAGTGGGGCAGCCTATGGCTACACCTTC,CASSGAAYGYTF,NA,NA,TRBV7-6,TRBJ1-2
TGTGCCAGCAGCTTAGGAGGGAGCTCCTATAATTCACCCCTCCACTTT,CASSLGGSSYNSPLHF,NA,NA,TRBV7-9,TRBJ1-6
TGTGCCAGCAGCCTAAAGTGGACTAGCGGAAGGCAAAACACCGGGGAGCTGTTTTTT,CASSLKWTSGRQNTGELFF,TRBD2,NA,TRBV7-3,TRBJ2-2
TGTGCCTGGAGTACCACTGCGGGGGGAGACAATGAGCAGTTCTTC,CAWSTTAGGDNEQFF,TRBD2,NA,TRBV30,TRBJ2-1
TGTGCCAGCAGTGTGACAGGGTTGAACACCGGGGAGCTGTTTTTT,CASSVTGLNTGELFF,TRBD1,NA,TRBV27,TRBJ2-2
TGTGCCAGCAGCTTAGATCCATACGACATAACCTACGAGCAGTACTTC,CASSLDPYDITYEQYF,NA,NA,TRBV11-2,TRBJ2-7
TGCGCCAGCAGCTTTAACAGGGGGATGAACACTGAAGCTTTCTTT,CASSFNRGMNTEAFF,TRBD1,NA,TRBV5-1,TRBJ1-1
TGCGCCAGCAGGCCCCGGCCAGGGTTAGAGCACGAGCAGTACTTC,CASRPRPGLEHEQYF,NA,NA,TRBV4-1,TRBJ2-7
TGTGCCTGGAGCTTGGGGGGGAACACTGAAGCTTTCTTT,CAWSLGGNTEAFF,NA,NA,TRBV30,TRBJ1-1
TGTGCCAGCAGTCTGGGGGGTTTTTCCTACAATGAGCAGTTCTTC,CASSLGGFSYNEQFF,NA,NA,TRBV6-1,TRBJ2-1
TGTGCCAGCAGTGAAGCGGCGGGACTTACCTACGAGCAGTACTTC,CASSEAAGLTYEQYF,NA,NA,TRBV6-1,TRBJ2-7
TGCGCCAGCAGCCAAGCGGAGGGGTCGAGCACTGAAGCTTTCTTT,CASSQAEGSSTEAFF,NA,NA,TRBV4-1,TRBJ1-1
TGTGCCAGCAGCCCCCCGGGCAGGGAGAACACTGAAGCTTTCTTT,CASSPPGRENTEAFF,NA,NA,TRBV5-5,TRBJ1-1
TGCGCCAGCAGCCAAGATACGGCTAGCGGGGGGATGACCCAGTACTTC,CASSQDTASGGMTQYF,TRBD2,NA,TRBV4-3,TRBJ2-5
TGTGCCAGCAGCCCCTACGGGACAGGGGAAATTGGCTACACCTTC,CASSPYGTGEIGYTF,TRBD1,NA,TRBV14,TRBJ1-2
TGTGCCAGCAGCTCGATCACGGGAAGCTCTGGAAACACCATATATTTT,CASSSITGSSGNTIYF,NA,NA,TRBV11-3,TRBJ1-3
TGTGCCAGCACAAGCTGGGACAGGGATCATAGCAATCAGCCCCAGCATTTT,CASTSWDRDHSNQPQHF,TRBD1,NA,TRBV19,TRBJ1-5
TGTGCCAGCAGCTTGGTTCTTGGGGCCGACGACTATGGCTACACCTTC,CASSLVLGADDYGYTF,NA,NA,TRBV13,TRBJ1-2
TGCGCCAGCAGCCAAGATTTCGGGGGGGGACAGGGGCCCTTTTGGGATGGCTACACCTTC,CASSQDFGGGQGPFWDGYTF,TRBD1,NA,TRBV4-3,TRBJ1-2
TGTGCCAGCAGCCCCTGGGACAGGGATGAAAAACTGTTTTTT,CASSPWDRDEKLFF,TRBD1,NA,TRBV7-9,TRBJ1-4
TGTGCCAGCAGTTCTCTTACAGGCCTCTGGGAAGCTTTCTTT,CASSSLTGLWEAFF,NA,NA,TRBV7-2,TRBJ1-1
TGTGCCAGCAGTTTAGGGGGCTCTTATACCTACACCTTC,CASSLGGSYTYTF,NA,NA,TRBV27,TRBJ1-2
TGTGCCAGCAGCTTAGAGATTGGGCAGGGGAGCTCCTACAATGAGCAGTTCTTC,CASSLEIGQGSSYNEQFF,NA,NA,TRBV11-2,TRBJ2-1
TGCGCCAGCAGCCAATCTGAGGGCATGAACACTGAAGCTTTCTTT,CASSQSEGMNTEAFF,NA,few,TRBV4-3,TRBJ1-1
TGTGCTAGTGGTTTGGTCGAGGGCTACACCTTC,CASGLVEGYTF,NA,NA,TRBV12-5,TRBJ1-2
TGTGCCAGCAGCTTGCCGCGCAGGGGCTATGGCTACACCTTC,CASSLPRRGYGYTF,NA,NA,TRBV5-6,TRBJ1-2
TGTGCCAGCAGTCAAGGACAGGTCGACACCGGGGAGCTGTTTTTT,CASSQGQVDTGELFF,TRBD1,NA,TRBV27,TRBJ2-2